Shown below are 16 T cell receptor beta chains from a single sample sequenced in a study of siplizumab effects on memory and regulatory T cells. The data were produced by immunoSEQ multiplex PCR, yet TCRdb's version contains in-frame clones alone and is incomplete. The table has 100,000 or so clones, 92% seen once. Sequencing was carried out using CD4+ T cells sorted from blood. Receptors were obtained from a human donor in good health.

The chain carries TRBV7-3 and TRBJ2-1, with a tentative D call TRBD1 (7 bases). In germline, CDR1 is SGHTA, CDR2 FQGTGA. The CDR3 consists of 18 residues. Trimming pared 1 base from V and 0 bases from J, leaving 16 bases between. Written as DNA, the CDR3 is TGTGCCAGCAGCTTAAGGGGGGACAGACAAAGCTCCTACAATGAGCAGTTCTTC. The encoded protein is CASSLRGDRQSSYNEQFF.

V is TRBV28 and J is TRBJ1-5; 7 bases match TRBD1. CDR3 length: 15 amino acids. Germline loops: CDR1 MDHEN, CDR2 SYDVKM. V gave up 5 bases and J gave up 2 bases; unmatched junction bases: 6. The CDR3 here is CASSQTGRGNQPQHF. The CDR3 nucleotides read TGTGCCAGCAGTCAGACAGGGAGGGGCAATCAGCCCCAGCATTTT.

The chain uses TRBV12-5 and TRBJ2-5; D gene uncertain. The CDR3 covers 13 residues. Trimming stripped 3 bases from V and 1 base from J, with 6 bases between. CDR1 LGHNT and CDR2 FRNRAP come from the germline V gene. CDR3 coding DNA: TGTGCTAGTGGTTTCTCGACCCAAGAGACCCAGTACTTC. Its protein product is CASGFSTQETQYF.

The V and J genes are TRBV30 and TRBJ2-7; the D gene is possibly TRBD1 (6 bases). The CDR3 is 13 amino acids. The ends were cut back, 2 bases at V and 5 bases at J, with 13 bases in the middle. Per germline, CDR1 GTSNPN and CDR2 SVGIG (reference sequence). The CDR3 DNA sequence: TGTGCCTGGAGTCGTCAGGGGCCCCACGAGCAGTACTTC. This gives the protein CAWSRQGPHEQYF.

The rearrangement joins TRBV9 to TRBJ2-5; D may be TRBD1 or TRBD2 (5 bases each). The CDR3 is 14 residues long. CDR1 is SGDLS and CDR2 is YYNGEE in the germline V gene. V was cut by 2 bases and J by 3 bases, with 11 bases left in between. CDR3 in DNA: TGTGCCAGCAGCGTTGGGACGAATGAAGAGACCCAGTACTTC. Amino acid sequence: CASSVGTNEETQYF.

The J gene is TRBJ1-4, the V gene TRBV5-4, with D uncertain. The CDR3 loop spans 15 amino acids. CDR1 SGHNT and CDR2 YYREEE come from the germline V gene (reference sequence). Trimming pared 1 base from V and 8 bases from J, leaving 15 bases between. The CDR3 reads CASSLFARGREKLFF. The CDR3 DNA reads as TGTGCCAGCAGCTTGTTCGCTAGAGGAAGGGAAAAACTGTTTTTT. Looking up the rest from reference TRBV5-4 and TRBJ1-4 gives the full variable domain: ETGVTQSPTHLIKTRGQQVTLRCSSQSGHNTVSWYQQALGQGPQFIFQYYREEENGRGNFPPRFSGLQFPNYSSELNVNALELDDSALYLCASSLFARGREKLFFGSGTQLSVL.

This clone was found once. This chain connects TRBV9 to TRBJ2-7; D not certain. V lost 0 bases and J 6 bases, leaving 10 bases between the germline ends. The germline CDR1 and CDR2 sequences are SGDLS and YYNGEE. This CDR3 is built from 13 residues. The CDR3: CASSVAWGSEQYF. DNA of the CDR3: TGTGCCAGCAGCGTAGCATGGGGTTCCGAGCAGTACTTC.

The chain combines TRBV7-9 with TRBJ2-7, with 10 positions matching TRBD1. Germline V gene data show CDR1 as SEHNR and CDR2 as FQNEAQ (reference sequence). This CDR3 is built from 14 residues. Trimming removed 3 bases from V and 6 bases from J; junction bases left unmatched: 5. This CDR3 reads CASSFSDRGTEQYF. The CDR3 DNA sequence: TGTGCCAGCAGCTTTTCGGACAGGGGGACCGAGCAGTACTTC.

On this clone itself: Relative to the germline gene, one junction end is altered; a read error may explain this. This chain connects TRBV20-1 to TRBJ1-1, with D unresolved. The CDR3 is 11 amino acids. CDR1 and CDR2 from the germline V gene are DFQATT and SNEGSKA (reference sequence). For the CDR3, the DNA is TGTCTATACGCCCCTGCTGCCCAAGCTTTCTTT. It encodes CLYAPAAQAFF.

The rearrangement links TRBV7-9 to TRBJ2-1; either TRBD1 or TRBD2 may fit D (5 bases each). Germline V gene sequence: CDR1 SEHNR, CDR2 FQNEAQ (reference sequence). The CDR3 totals 18 residues. V was shortened by 6 bases and J by 9 bases, with 30 bases between the two germline ends. CDR3 nucleotides: TGTGCCAGCAGTCACCCCGCGGGCTCGCCAGGGTTGAGCTTTGAGCAGTTCTTC. Its protein product is CASSHPAGSPGLSFEQFF.

The J gene is TRBJ2-1, the V gene TRBV2, with D perhaps TRBD2 (5 bases). CDR3 length: 13 residues. V lost 4 bases, J lost 5 bases, and 9 bases lay in between. CDR1 SNHLY and CDR2 FYNNEI come from the germline V gene. The CDR3 nucleotides are TGTGCCAGCAGTGTTACGAGGGACAATGAGCAGTTCTTC. Translated: CASSVTRDNEQFF.

The rearrangement uses TRBV10-3 and TRBJ1-5; maybe TRBD1 (5 bases). Trimming stripped 4 bases from V and 5 bases from J, with 9 bases between. The CDR3 consists of 13 residues. Germline V gene sequence: CDR1 ENHRY, CDR2 SYGVKD. CDR3 in amino acids: CAISVKTDQPQHF. As DNA, the CDR3 is TGTGCCATCAGTGTAAAGACAGATCAGCCCCAGCATTTT.

This clone came up once. V usage is TRBV19 and J usage is TRBJ1-1; 7 bases agree with TRBD1. Germline V lookup: CDR1 LNHDA, CDR2 SQIVND (reference sequence). The CDR3 has 15 residues. Trimming at V came to 3 bases and at J to 8 bases, leaving 12 bases not matched to a gene. CDR3 nucleotide sequence: TGTGCCAGTAGTATCGGACAGGTGGTTATCGGAGAAGCTTTCTTT. Translated, it gives CASSIGQVVIGEAFF.

This chain uses TRBV5-4 with TRBJ2-3, with TRBD2 as a possible D gene (6 bases). The CDR3 loop spans 12 amino acids. Germline V gene lookup returns CDR1 SGHNT and CDR2 YYREEE (reference sequence). CDR3 sequence reads: CAGGAGTDTQYF. The CDR3 region has the DNA TGTGCGGGGGGAGCGGGCACAGATACGCAGTATTTT. The full variable domain, its missing parts supplied by reference TRBV5-4 and TRBJ2-3, is ETGVTQSPTHLIKTRGQQVTLRCSSQSGHNTVSWYQQALGQGPQFIFQYYREEENGRGNFPPRFSGLQFPNYSSELNVNALELDDSALYLCAGGAGTDTQYFGPGTRLTVL.

The chain employs TRBV18 and TRBJ2-3; D may match TRBD1 or TRBD2 (6 bases each). The V end was cut by 3 bases, the J end by 6 bases, with 22 bases between. The germline gives CDR1 KGHSH, CDR2 LQKENI. The CDR3 spans 17 residues. The CDR3 nucleotides are TGTGCCAGCTCACCTTCCAGGGGAATGGGAGGTGTGGATACGCAGTATTTT. This encodes CASSPSRGMGGVDTQYF.

This chain links TRBV7-2 with TRBJ1-5; perhaps TRBD1 as D (6 bases). V gave up 1 base and J gave up 9 bases, with 13 bases separating them. Germline V gives CDR1 SGHTA, CDR2 FQGNSA. This CDR3 comprises 14 residues. CDR3 sequence (DNA): TGTGCCAGCAGCTTAGTTCAACAGGGAGGGCCCCAGCATTTT. It yields the protein CASSLVQQGGPQHF.